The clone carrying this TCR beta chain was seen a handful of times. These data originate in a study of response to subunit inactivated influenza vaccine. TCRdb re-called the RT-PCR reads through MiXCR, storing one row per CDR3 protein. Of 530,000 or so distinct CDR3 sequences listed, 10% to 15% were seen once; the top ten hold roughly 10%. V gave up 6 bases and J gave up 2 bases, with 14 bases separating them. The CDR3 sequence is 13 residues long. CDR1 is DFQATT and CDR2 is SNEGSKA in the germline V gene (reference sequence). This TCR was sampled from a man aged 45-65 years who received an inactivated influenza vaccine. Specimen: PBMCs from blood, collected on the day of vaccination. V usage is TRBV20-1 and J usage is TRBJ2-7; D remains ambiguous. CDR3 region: CSAMGNAAYEQYF. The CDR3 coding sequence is TGCAGTGCCATGGGCAACGCCGCCTACGAGCAGTACTTC.